A single sample gave rise to the 15 T cell receptor beta chains below, sequenced in a study of cytomegalovirus exposure and HLA in healthy donors. The PCR used 60 Vbeta and 13 Jbeta primers. The data were produced by immunoSEQ multiplex PCR, yet TCRdb's version contains in-frame clones alone and is incomplete. There are roughly 48,000 clones in the sample; around 72% occur only once, and roughly 3.2% lies in the top ten. Input material: PBMCs. These receptors all stem from a woman aged 25 to 39 in good health and CMV-seronegative.

This chain links TRBV30 with TRBJ2-1, with TRBD2 as a possible D gene (6 bases). This CDR3 has 14 residues. Deletions cut 3 bases from V and 8 bases from J, with 17 bases between. Germline V gene lookup returns CDR1 GTSNPN and CDR2 SVGIG (reference sequence). The DNA of the CDR3 is TGTGCCTGGAGCGAGCTGGTACGGGGGTATGAGCAGTTCTTC. It specifies CAWSELVRGYEQFF.

The chain employs TRBV6-4 and TRBJ1-6, with 9 bases that match TRBD1. Looked up from germline, CDR1 is MRHNA and CDR2 is SNTAGT. The CDR3 covers 15 residues. V gave up 0 bases and J gave up 9 bases; unmatched junction bases: 3. The CDR3 nucleotides are TGTGCCAGCAGTGACTCAACGACAGGGGGTTCACCCCTCCACTTT. As protein: CASSDSTTGGSPLHF.

V and J are TRBV30 and TRBJ1-1; 8 nucleotides line up with TRBD1. This CDR3 region has 15 residues. The germline gives CDR1 GTSNPN, CDR2 SVGIG (reference sequence). V shed 2 bases and J 0 bases; nucleotides not matched to a gene: 5. The CDR3 loop reads CAWSPRQGLNTEAFF. CDR3 coding DNA: TGTGCCTGGAGTCCACGACAGGGGTTGAACACTGAAGCTTTCTTT.

This chain joins TRBV5-8 and TRBJ2-3, with TRBD2 matching over 14 bases. In germline, CDR1 is SGHTS, CDR2 YDEGEE. Unmatched junction bases numbered 8, after V lost 4 bases and J lost 4 bases. The CDR3 has 17 amino acids. In nucleotides, the CDR3 is TGTGCCAGCAGCCTTCGACTAGCGGGGGGGCCGGCAGATACGCAGTATTTT. Amino acids: CASSLRLAGGPADTQYF.

This rearrangement joins TRBV30 to TRBJ2-5, with 12 bases matching TRBD2. CDR1 is GTSNPN and CDR2 is SVGIG in the germline V gene (reference sequence). CDR3 size: 14 residues. Trimming took 4 bases from V and 5 from J; bases not matched to a gene: 5. This CDR3 reads CAWNKGLAGETQYF. DNA for the CDR3: TGTGCCTGGAACAAGGGACTAGCGGGTGAGACCCAGTACTTC.

V and J are TRBV30 and TRBJ1-2, with 7 bases that match TRBD1. The CDR3 is 13 amino acids. Per germline, CDR1 GTSNPN and CDR2 SVGIG (reference sequence). Trimming took 4 bases from V and 7 from J; bases not matched to a gene: 9. The CDR3 region has the DNA TGTGCCTGGACCGTGACAGGGAATGGTGGCTACACCTTC. Amino acid sequence: CAWTVTGNGGYTF.

This clone has a single count. The chain couples TRBV30 to TRBJ2-7; D unresolved. CDR1 and CDR2 from the germline V gene are GTSNPN and SVGIG (reference sequence). V was pared by 0 bases and J by 5 bases, with 8 bases between. The CDR3 consists of 12 residues. The chain's CDR3 is CAWSVSSNEQYF. CDR3 DNA: TGTGCCTGGAGTGTAAGTAGTAACGAGCAGTACTTC. Based on the CDR3 plus reference TRBV30 and TRBJ2-7, the full variable domain is SQTIHQWPATLVQPVGSPLSLECTVEGTSNPNLYWYRQAAGRGLQLLFYSVGIGQISSEVPQNLSASRPQDRQFILSSKKLLLSDSGFYLCAWSVSSNEQYFGPGTRLTVT.

The chain joins TRBV7-8 to TRBJ2-7, with 8 bases matching TRBD2. Germline V gives CDR1 SGHVS, CDR2 FQNEAQ. This CDR3 contains 13 residues. Trimming took 5 bases from V and 6 from J; bases not matched to a gene: 6. CDR3 in DNA: TGTGCCAGCAGCGTCTCGGGGGGGCGCGAGCAGTACTTC. Residues: CASSVSGGREQYF. The full variable domain, rest sourced from reference TRBV7-8 and TRBJ2-7, is GAGVSQSPRYKVAKRGQDVALRCDPISGHVSLFWYQQALGQGPEFLTYFQNEAQLDKSGLPSDRFFAERPEGSVSTLKIQRTQQEDSAVYLCASSVSGGREQYFGPGTRLTVT.

The chain combines TRBV5-1 with TRBJ1-2; D is ambiguous. Per germline, CDR1 SGHRS and CDR2 YFSETQ. Trimming took 0 bases from V and 8 from J, leaving 11 bases between them. The CDR3 consists of 13 residues. CDR3 residues: CASSLDTHQGYTF. CDR3 sequence (DNA): TGCGCCAGCAGCTTGGACACCCACCAAGGCTACACCTTC.

This clone was detected a few times. V usage is TRBV4-2 and J usage is TRBJ1-3; D gene uncertain. This CDR3 comprises 15 residues. Germline assignment: CDR1 LGHNA and CDR2 YNFKEQ. The germline V and J ends were trimmed by 1 base and 8 bases, with 15 bases remaining between them. Here the CDR3 reads CASSQAGLGEDTIYF. The DNA for the CDR3 is TGTGCCAGCAGCCAAGCAGGACTCGGGGAGGACACCATATATTTT.

The J gene is TRBJ2-3, the V gene TRBV10-3; 10 bases are shared with TRBD2. Germline values: CDR1 ENHRY, CDR2 SYGVKD. The CDR3 covers 14 residues. Trimming took 10 bases from V and 3 from J; bases not matched to a gene: 7. CDR3 nucleotide sequence: TGTGCCACTAAAGCGGGAGGGCCAACAGATACGCAGTATTTT. Its protein product is CATKAGGPTDTQYF.

The chain employs TRBV28 and TRBJ1-2, with TRBD1 matching 11 bases. The CDR3 runs 13 residues. CDR1 and CDR2 from the germline V gene are MDHEN and SYDVKM. Unmatched junction bases numbered 5, after V lost 10 bases and J lost 4 bases. CDR3 nucleotides: TGTGCCACCGATGGACAGGGGGCCTATGGCTACACCTTC. Its protein is CATDGQGAYGYTF.

The genes are TRBV30 and TRBJ1-3; the D gene is possibly TRBD1 (5 bases). Trimming removed 3 bases from V and 0 bases from J, with 12 bases in between. The CDR3 is 15 amino acids. Germline V gene data show CDR1 as GTSNPN and CDR2 as SVGIG (reference sequence). The CDR3 here is CAWSGGALSGNTIYF. CDR3 coding DNA: TGTGCCTGGAGCGGCGGGGCCCTCTCTGGAAACACCATATATTTT.

The genes are TRBV5-1 and TRBJ1-5, with D possibly being TRBD1 (6 bases). There are 13 residues in the CDR3. V was shortened by 2 bases and J by 6 bases, with 9 bases between the two germline ends. CDR1 is SGHRS, CDR2 YFSETQ, per germline. CDR3 nucleotides: TGCGCCAGCAGCTTCGGGGGGGCTCAGCCCCAGCATTTT. Translation: CASSFGGAQPQHF.

This chain connects TRBV6-1 to TRBJ1-3; D gene uncertain. CDR1 is MNHNS, CDR2 SASEGT, per germline. V was pared by 7 bases and J by 0 bases, with 7 bases between. The CDR3 totals 13 residues. The CDR3 reads CASTRDSGNTIYF. CDR3 sequence (DNA): TGTGCCAGCACTCGGGACTCTGGAAACACCATATATTTT.